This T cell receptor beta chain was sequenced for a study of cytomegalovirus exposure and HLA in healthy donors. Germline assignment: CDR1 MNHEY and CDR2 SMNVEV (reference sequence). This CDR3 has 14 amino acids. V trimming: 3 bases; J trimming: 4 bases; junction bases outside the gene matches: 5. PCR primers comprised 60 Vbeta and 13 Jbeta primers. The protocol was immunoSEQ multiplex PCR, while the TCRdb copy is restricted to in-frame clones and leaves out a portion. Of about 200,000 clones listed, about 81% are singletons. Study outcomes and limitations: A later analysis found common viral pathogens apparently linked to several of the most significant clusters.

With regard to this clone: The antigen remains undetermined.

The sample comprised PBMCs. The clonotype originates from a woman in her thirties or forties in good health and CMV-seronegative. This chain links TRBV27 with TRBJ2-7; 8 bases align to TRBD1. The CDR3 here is CASSLAGGAYEQYF. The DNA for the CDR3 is TGTGCCAGCAGTTTGGCAGGGGGCGCATACGAGCAGTACTTC.